This is a list of T cell receptor beta chains from one sample in a study of T-cell reconstitution after alpha-beta-depleted transplantation in children. TCRdb reprocessed the PCR reads via MiXCR and lists one record per CDR3 protein. Of around 420,000 distinct CDR3 sequences in the sample, about a sixth were seen once. Sequencing used PBMCs, mostly from graft donor cells, obtained 360 days after TCRalphabeta/CD19-depleted stem cell transplant. Receptor source: a boy under three years old who had a stem cell transplant for Wiskott-Aldrich syndrome, so the T cells may come from the graft donor. Each CDR3 is given with its conserved first and last residue. A D gene is named only where the DNA matches it firmly. Clone size, where shown, is once, few, many, or a class for clones that have expanded.

>TRBD1|TRBJ2-7|14|.|TRBV3-1
TGTGCCAGCAGCCACCCGGACAGGGTGGGCGAGCAGTACTTC
CASSHPDRVGEQYF
>.|TRBJ2-7|14|many|TRBV5-1
TGCGCCAGCAGTTCCCGGACCCGCGCCTACGAGCAGTACTTC
CASSSRTRAYEQYF
>.|TRBJ1-5|16|.|TRBV12-3/TRBV12-4
TGTGCCAGCAGTCCCCGGACGGACCTACCCAATCAGCCCCAGCATTTT
CASSPRTDLPNQPQHF
>TRBD2|TRBJ2-5|18|.|TRBV13
TGTGCCAGCAGCTCTTCGACTAGCGGTGACTTTATTCAAGAGACCCAGTACTTC
CASSSSTSGDFIQETQYF
>.|TRBJ1-5|14|few|TRBV20-1
TGCAGTGCTAGTAAAGGGGGGAATAATCAGCCCCAGCATTTT
CSASKGGNNQPQHF
>.|TRBJ1-5|15|few|TRBV6-1
TGTGCCAGCAGTGAAGACGGCGGCAGCAATCAGCCCCAGCATTTT
CASSEDGGSNQPQHF
>TRBD2|TRBJ2-5|17|few|TRBV24-1
TGTGCCACCAGTGACCGCCGACTAGCGGGAGTTGAAGAGACCCAGTACTTC
CATSDRRLAGVEETQYF
>.|TRBJ2-3|16|.|TRBV3-1
TGTGCCAGCAGCCAAGTTGTAGGCAGGGGTGTAGATACGCAGTATTTT
CASSQVVGRGVDTQYF
>.|TRBJ2-1|12|few|TRBV7-2
TGTGCCAGCAGCTTAGCGAACTTTGAGCAGTTCTTC
CASSLANFEQFF
>.|TRBJ2-2|12|many|TRBV12-3/TRBV12-4
TGTGCCAGCAGCTTAGGCACCGGGGAGCTGTTTTTT
CASSLGTGELFF
>.|TRBJ2-2|15|.|TRBV7-2
TGTGCCAGCAGCTACCGAGTGGGTCGCACCGGGGAGCTGTTTTTT
CASSYRVGRTGELFF
>.|TRBJ2-3|15|.|TRBV13
TGTGCCAGCAGCTTAACCCCCTCGGGCACAGATACGCAGTATTTT
CASSLTPSGTDTQYF
>.|TRBJ1-3|13|few|TRBV7-9
TGTGCCAGCAGCTTTGCCTCTGGAAACACCATATATTTT
CASSFASGNTIYF
>.|TRBJ2-6|13|few|TRBV24-1
TGTGCCACCCGAGCCCCTGGGGCCAACGTCCTGACTTTC
CATRAPGANVLTF
>.|TRBJ2-2|13|.|TRBV20-1
TGCAGTGCCGGACAGACCAGAAGCGGGGAGCTGTTTTTT
CSAGQTRSGELFF
>.|TRBJ2-3|14|.|TRBV12-3/TRBV12-4
TGTGCCAGCAGTTTATATCGGGGCACAGATACGCAGTATTTT
CASSLYRGTDTQYF
>.|TRBJ2-2|15|.|TRBV4-2
TGTGCCAGCAGCCAACGGGACTTGAACACCGGGGAGCTGTTTTTT
CASSQRDLNTGELFF
>.|TRBJ2-7|13|many|TRBV5-1
TGCGCCAGCAGCTTGGAGGGATACTACGAGCAGTACTTC
CASSLEGYYEQYF
>TRBD2|TRBJ2-7|18|.|TRBV7-6
TGTGCCAGCAGCTTAGTGGGCCCACTAGCGGGAGGGTTCTACGAGCAGTACTTC
CASSLVGPLAGGFYEQYF
>TRBD1|TRBJ2-7|13|.|TRBV29-1
TGCAGCGTTGAGGGACAGGGGAATAACGAGCAGTACTTC
CSVEGQGNNEQYF
>TRBD1|TRBJ2-2|15|few|TRBV20-1
TGCAGTGCTAGAAGGGGGCCGCGAGGCACCGGGGAGCTGTTTTTT
CSARRGPRGTGELFF
>TRBD1|TRBJ1-4|13|.|TRBV25-1
TGTGCCAGCAGCCGGGACAGACATGAAAAACTGTTTTTT
CASSRDRHEKLFF
>.|TRBJ2-7|16|.|TRBV28
TGTGCCAGCAGTTTAGGGGGCCGGGACAATACCTACGAGCAGTACTTC
CASSLGGRDNTYEQYF
>.|TRBJ2-5|16|.|TRBV11-2
TGTGCCAGCAGCTTAGACATAGCCAAGGGCCAAGAGACCCAGTACTTC
CASSLDIAKGQETQYF
>.|TRBJ2-5|13|.|TRBV15
TGTGCCACCAGCAGAGTGGCGGAAGAGACCCAGTACTTC
CATSRVAEETQYF
>.|TRBJ2-1|17|.|TRBV4-3
TGCGCCAGCAGCCAAGATCCAATAGGTTTCTCCTACAATGAGCAGTTCTTC
CASSQDPIGFSYNEQFF
>.|TRBJ2-1|15|many|TRBV4-3
TGCGCCAGCAGCCAAGATCCCCTAGTTGGCAATGAGCAGTTCTTC
CASSQDPLVGNEQFF
>TRBD1|TRBJ2-7|15|many|TRBV5-6
TGTGCCAGCAGCTTGTTCGACAGGGGGCTCTACGAGCAGTACTTC
CASSLFDRGLYEQYF
>.|TRBJ1-1|13|many|TRBV29-1
TGCAGCGTGGAACTAATCCGGGGCACTGAAGCTTTCTTT
CSVELIRGTEAFF
>.|TRBJ1-3|14|few|TRBV15
TGTGCCACCAGCAGCGCCTTGCGTGGAAACACCATATATTTT
CATSSALRGNTIYF
>.|TRBJ2-1|14|.|TRBV21-1
TGTGCCAGCAGCAAAGTGGTGTGTTACAATGAGCAGTTCTTC
CASSKVVCYNEQFF
>TRBD2|TRBJ2-5|16|.|TRBV5-1
TGCGCCAGCAGCCAGACTAGCGGGACGACCCAAGAGACCCAGTACTTC
CASSQTSGTTQETQYF
>TRBD1|TRBJ2-3|14|few|TRBV12-3/TRBV12-4
TGTGCCAGCAGTCAACAGGGGCCCACAGATACGCAGTATTTT
CASSQQGPTDTQYF
>.|TRBJ2-1|12|.|TRBV5-1
TGCGCCAGCAGCTTGGAGAAGAATGAGCAGTTCTTC
CASSLEKNEQFF
>.|TRBJ2-7|13|.|TRBV30
TGTGCCTGGAGTGCCCAACCGTATTACGAGCAGTACTTC
CAWSAQPYYEQYF
>.|TRBJ1-6|15|.|TRBV4-1
TGCGCCAGCAGCCAAATTTGGCAGCCGAATTCACCCCTCCACTTT
CASSQIWQPNSPLHF
>TRBD1|TRBJ2-7|14|few|TRBV14
TGTGCCAGCAGCCGCGGTGGACAGGGCTACGAGCAGTACTTC
CASSRGGQGYEQYF
>.|TRBJ2-1|14|few|TRBV19
TGTGCCAGTAGCTCCGGGGCAGTTGGCAATGAGCAGTTCTTC
CASSSGAVGNEQFF
>TRBD2|TRBJ2-1|17|few|TRBV10-2
TGCGCCAGCAGTCAATCACCGCGGGGGGGCTCCTACAATGAGCAGTTCTTC
CASSQSPRGGSYNEQFF
>.|TRBJ1-2|14|.|TRBV6-1
TGTGCCAGCCTTCCTAGAGGACCTTACTATGGCTACACCTTC
CASLPRGPYYGYTF
>TRBD1|TRBJ2-5|13|.|TRBV29-1
TGCAGCGTTGACAGGGGGAGCCAAGAGACCCAGTACTTC
CSVDRGSQETQYF
>.|TRBJ2-6|15|.|TRBV29-1
TGCAGCGTTGGAGTAGTAGGGACCGGGGCCAACGTCCTGACTTTC
CSVGVVGTGANVLTF
>TRBD1|TRBJ1-4|13|.|TRBV29-1
TGCAGCGTTGAGGACAGGGCCTTCGGAAAACTGTTTTTT
CSVEDRAFGKLFF
>.|TRBJ2-6|15|few|TRBV5-1
TGCGCCAGCAGCTTGACAGGGTACGGGGCCAACGTCCTGACTTTC
CASSLTGYGANVLTF
>.|TRBJ2-1|16|few|TRBV5-1
TGCGCCAGCAGCTTACGCCTTCCGAGCTCCTACAATGAGCAGTTCTTC
CASSLRLPSSYNEQFF
>TRBD1|TRBJ2-7|15|few|TRBV27
TGTGCCAGCAGTTTCATGGGACAGTACTCCTACGAGCAGTACTTC
CASSFMGQYSYEQYF
>.|TRBJ2-1|15|.|TRBV12-3/TRBV12-4
TGTGCCAGCAGGCCAAGCAGATTATACAAAAATGAGCAGTTCTTC
CASRPSRLYKNEQFF
>TRBD2|TRBJ2-7|15|.|TRBV6-5
TGTGCCAGCATTACGGCTAGCGGGGAATTCTACGAGCAGTACTTC
CASITASGEFYEQYF
>.|TRBJ2-2|13|few|TRBV29-1
TGCAGCGTTGCAGAGGGGGGTATCGGGGAGCTGTTTTTT
CSVAEGGIGELFF
>.|TRBJ1-1|15|few|TRBV27
TGTGCCAGCAGTTCGGACATAACGGGGAACACTGAAGCTTTCTTT
CASSSDITGNTEAFF
>.|TRBJ2-2|13|.|TRBV6-1
TGTGCCAGCAATCCGGGGGTTGGGTGGGAGCTGTTTTTT
CASNPGVGWELFF
>.|TRBJ1-1|11|few|TRBV29-1
TGCAGCGTTGGTTTGTGGGGAGAAGCTTTCTTT
CSVGLWGEAFF